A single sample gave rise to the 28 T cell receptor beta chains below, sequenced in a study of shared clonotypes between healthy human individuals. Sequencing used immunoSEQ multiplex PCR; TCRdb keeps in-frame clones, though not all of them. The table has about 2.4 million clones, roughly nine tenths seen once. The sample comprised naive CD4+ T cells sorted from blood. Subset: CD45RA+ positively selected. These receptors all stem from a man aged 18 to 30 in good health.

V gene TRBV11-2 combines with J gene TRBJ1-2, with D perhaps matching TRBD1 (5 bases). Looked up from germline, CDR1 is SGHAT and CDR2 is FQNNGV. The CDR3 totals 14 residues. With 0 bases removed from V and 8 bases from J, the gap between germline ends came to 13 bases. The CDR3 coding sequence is TGTGCCAGCAGCTTAGATCCTCCAGGGAACGGCTACACCTTC. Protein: CASSLDPPGNGYTF. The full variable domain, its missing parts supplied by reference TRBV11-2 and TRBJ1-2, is EAGVAQSPRYKIIEKRQSVAFWCNPISGHATLYWYQQILGQGPKLLIQFQNNGVVDDSQLPKDRFSAERLKGVDSTLKIQPAKLEDSAVYLCASSLDPPGNGYTFGSGTRLTVV.

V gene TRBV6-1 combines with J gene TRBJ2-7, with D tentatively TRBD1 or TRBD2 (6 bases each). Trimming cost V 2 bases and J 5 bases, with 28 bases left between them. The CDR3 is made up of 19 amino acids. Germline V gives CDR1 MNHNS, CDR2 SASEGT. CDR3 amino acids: CASSESSLGGTTFPHEQYF. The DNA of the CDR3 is TGTGCCAGCAGTGAATCAAGCCTCGGCGGGACAACCTTTCCGCACGAGCAGTACTTC.

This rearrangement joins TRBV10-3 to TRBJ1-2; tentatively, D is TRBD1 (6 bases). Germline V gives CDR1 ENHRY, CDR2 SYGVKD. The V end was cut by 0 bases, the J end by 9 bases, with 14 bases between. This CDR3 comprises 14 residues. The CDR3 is CAISESMAGESYTF. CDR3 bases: TGTGCCATCAGTGAGTCGATGGCAGGGGAAAGCTACACCTTC.

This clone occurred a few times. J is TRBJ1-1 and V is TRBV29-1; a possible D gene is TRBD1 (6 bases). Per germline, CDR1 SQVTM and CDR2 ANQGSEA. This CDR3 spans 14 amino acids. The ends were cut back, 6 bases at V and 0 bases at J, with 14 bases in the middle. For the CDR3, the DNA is TGCAGCGTGGCACAGGGACGCATGAACACTGAAGCTTTCTTT. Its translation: CSVAQGRMNTEAFF.

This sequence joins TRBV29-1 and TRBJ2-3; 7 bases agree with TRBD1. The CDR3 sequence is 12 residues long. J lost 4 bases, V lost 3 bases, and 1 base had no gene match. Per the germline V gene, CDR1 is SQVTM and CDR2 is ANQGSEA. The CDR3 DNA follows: TGCAGCGTTGACCAGGGGGCAGATACGCAGTATTTT. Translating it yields CSVDQGADTQYF.

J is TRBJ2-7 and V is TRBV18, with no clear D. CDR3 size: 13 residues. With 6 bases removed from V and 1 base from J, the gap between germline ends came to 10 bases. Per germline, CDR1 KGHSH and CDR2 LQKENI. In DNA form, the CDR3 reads TGTGCCAGCTCCCCTACAAATTCCTACGAGCAGTACTTC. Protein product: CASSPTNSYEQYF. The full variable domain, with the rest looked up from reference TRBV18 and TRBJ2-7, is NAGVMQNPRHLVRRRGQEARLRCSPMKGHSHVYWYRQLPEEGLKFMVYLQKENIIDESGMPKERFSAEFPKEGPSILRIQQVVRGDSAAYFCASSPTNSYEQYFGPGTRLTVT.

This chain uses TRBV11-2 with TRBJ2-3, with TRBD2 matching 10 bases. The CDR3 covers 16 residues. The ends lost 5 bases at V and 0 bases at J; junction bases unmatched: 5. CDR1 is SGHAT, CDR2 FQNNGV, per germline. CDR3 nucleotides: TGTGCCAGCAGCAGAAGCGGGGGGGTTAGCACAGATACGCAGTATTTT. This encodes CASSRSGGVSTDTQYF.

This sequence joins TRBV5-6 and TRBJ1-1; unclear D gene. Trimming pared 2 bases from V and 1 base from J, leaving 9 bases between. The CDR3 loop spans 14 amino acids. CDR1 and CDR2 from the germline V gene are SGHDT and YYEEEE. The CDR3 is CASSLSTRNTEAFF. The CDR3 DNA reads TGTGCCAGCAGCTTATCGACCAGGAACACTGAAGCTTTCTTT.

The CDR3 is CASSFGVPQTTLFF. The CDR3 DNA follows: TGTGCCAGCAGCTTTGGGGTCCCTCAAACGACGCTGTTTTTT. V usage is TRBV11-1 and J usage is TRBJ2-2; D uncertain. This CDR3 is built from 14 residues. Per germline, CDR1 SGHAT and CDR2 FQDESV (reference sequence). V dropped 3 bases and J dropped 13 bases, with 18 bases sitting between them.

The chain's CDR3 is CASSFRQHNTEAFF. DNA for the CDR3: TGTGCCAGCAGTTTCCGACAGCACAACACTGAAGCTTTCTTT. J is TRBJ1-1 and V is TRBV27, with D perhaps TRBD1 (5 bases). This CDR3 has 14 amino acids. Germline V CDR1 and CDR2: MNHEY, SMNVEV (reference sequence). V dropped 3 bases and J dropped 2 bases, with 10 bases sitting between them.

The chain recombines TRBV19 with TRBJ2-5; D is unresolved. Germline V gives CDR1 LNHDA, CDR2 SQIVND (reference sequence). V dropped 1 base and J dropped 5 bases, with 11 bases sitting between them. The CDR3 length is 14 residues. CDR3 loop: CASSIGTIRETQYF. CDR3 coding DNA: TGTGCCAGTAGTATAGGGACCATTCGGGAGACCCAGTACTTC. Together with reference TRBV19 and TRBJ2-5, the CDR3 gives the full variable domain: DGGITQSPKYLFRKEGQNVTLSCEQNLNHDAMYWYRQDPGQGLRLIYYSQIVNDFQKGDIAEGYSVSREKKESFPLTVTSAQKNPTAFYLCASSIGTIRETQYFGPGTRLLVL.

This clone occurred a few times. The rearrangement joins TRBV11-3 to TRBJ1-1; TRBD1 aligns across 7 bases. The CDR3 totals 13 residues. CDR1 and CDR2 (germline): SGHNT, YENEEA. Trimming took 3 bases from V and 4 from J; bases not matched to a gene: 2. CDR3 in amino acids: CASSFTGATEAFF. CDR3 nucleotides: TGTGCCAGCAGCTTTACAGGGGCCACTGAAGCTTTCTTT.

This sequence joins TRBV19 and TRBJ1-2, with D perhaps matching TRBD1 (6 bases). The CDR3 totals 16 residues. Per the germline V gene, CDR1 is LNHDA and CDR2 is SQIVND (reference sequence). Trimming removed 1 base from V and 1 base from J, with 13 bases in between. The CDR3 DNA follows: TGTGCCAGTAGTATAGGACAGGCAGCTTATAACTATGGCTACACCTTC. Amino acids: CASSIGQAAYNYGYTF.

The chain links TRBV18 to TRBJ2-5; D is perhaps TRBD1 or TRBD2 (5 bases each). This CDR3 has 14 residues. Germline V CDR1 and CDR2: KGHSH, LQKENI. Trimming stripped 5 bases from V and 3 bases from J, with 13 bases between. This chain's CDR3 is CASSIGASEETQYF. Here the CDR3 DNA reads TGTGCCAGCTCAATCGGGGCATCCGAAGAGACCCAGTACTTC. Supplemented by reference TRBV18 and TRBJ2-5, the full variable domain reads NAGVMQNPRHLVRRRGQEARLRCSPMKGHSHVYWYRQLPEEGLKFMVYLQKENIIDESGMPKERFSAEFPKEGPSILRIQQVVRGDSAAYFCASSIGASEETQYFGPGTRLLVL.

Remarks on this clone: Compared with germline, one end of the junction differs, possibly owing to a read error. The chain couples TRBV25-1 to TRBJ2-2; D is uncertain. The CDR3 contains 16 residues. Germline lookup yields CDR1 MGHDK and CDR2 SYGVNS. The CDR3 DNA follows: TGTGTCAGCAGTGAGACCGGGTCGGGGAACACCGGGGAGCTGTTTTTT. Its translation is CVSSETGSGNTGELFF.

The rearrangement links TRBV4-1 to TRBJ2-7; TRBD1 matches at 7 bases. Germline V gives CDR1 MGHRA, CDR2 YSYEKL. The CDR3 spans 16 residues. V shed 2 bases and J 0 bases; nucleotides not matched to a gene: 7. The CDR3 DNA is TGCGCCAGCAGCCAATTATCCGGGACAGCCTCCTACGAGCAGTACTTC. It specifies CASSQLSGTASYEQYF.

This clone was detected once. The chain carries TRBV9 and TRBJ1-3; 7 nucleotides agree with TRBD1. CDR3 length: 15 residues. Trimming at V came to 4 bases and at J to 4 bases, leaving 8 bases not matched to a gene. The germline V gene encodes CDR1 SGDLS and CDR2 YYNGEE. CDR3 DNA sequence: TGTGCCAGCAGCTTGACAGGGATTGGGGGAAACACCATATATTTT. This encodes CASSLTGIGGNTIYF.

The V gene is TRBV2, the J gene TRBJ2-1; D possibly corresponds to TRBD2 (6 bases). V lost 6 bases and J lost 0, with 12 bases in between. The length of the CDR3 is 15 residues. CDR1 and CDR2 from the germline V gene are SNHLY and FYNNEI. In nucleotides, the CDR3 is TGTGCCAGCAGGGCTAGCGCCAGCTCCTACAATGAGCAGTTCTTC. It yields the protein CASRASASSYNEQFF.

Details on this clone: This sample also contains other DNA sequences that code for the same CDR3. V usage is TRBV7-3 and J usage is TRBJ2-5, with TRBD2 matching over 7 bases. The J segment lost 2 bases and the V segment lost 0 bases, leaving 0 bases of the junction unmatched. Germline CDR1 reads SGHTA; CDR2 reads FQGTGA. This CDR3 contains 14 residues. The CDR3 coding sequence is TGTGCCAGCAGCTTAACGGGGGGGCAAGAGACCCAGTACTTC. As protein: CASSLTGGQETQYF.

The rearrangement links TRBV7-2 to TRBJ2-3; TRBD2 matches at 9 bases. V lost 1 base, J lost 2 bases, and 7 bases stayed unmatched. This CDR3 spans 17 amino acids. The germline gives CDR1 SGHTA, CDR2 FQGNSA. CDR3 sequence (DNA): TGTGCCAGCAGCTTAGGTTTCGGGACTAGCCCCACAGATACGCAGTATTTT. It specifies CASSLGFGTSPTDTQYF.

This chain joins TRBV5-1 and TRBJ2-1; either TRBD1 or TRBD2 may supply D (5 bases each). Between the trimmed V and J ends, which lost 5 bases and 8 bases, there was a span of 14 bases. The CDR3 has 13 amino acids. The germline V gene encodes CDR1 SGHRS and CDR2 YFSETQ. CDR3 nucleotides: TGCGCCAGCAGATACCTGGGGGTAGATGAGCAGTTCTTC. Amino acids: CASRYLGVDEQFF.

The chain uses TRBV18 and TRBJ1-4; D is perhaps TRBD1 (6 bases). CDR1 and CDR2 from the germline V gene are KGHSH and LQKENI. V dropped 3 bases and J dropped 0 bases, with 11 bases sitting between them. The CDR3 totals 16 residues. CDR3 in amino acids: CASSPRQATTNEKLFF. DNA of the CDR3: TGTGCCAGCTCACCGCGACAGGCCACAACTAATGAAAAACTGTTTTTT.

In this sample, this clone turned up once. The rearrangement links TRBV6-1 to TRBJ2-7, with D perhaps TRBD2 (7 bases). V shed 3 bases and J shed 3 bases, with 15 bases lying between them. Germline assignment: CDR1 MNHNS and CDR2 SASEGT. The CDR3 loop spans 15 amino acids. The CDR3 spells CASSENYREGYEQYF. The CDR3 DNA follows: TGTGCCAGCAGTGAGAACTACAGGGAGGGCTACGAGCAGTACTTC.

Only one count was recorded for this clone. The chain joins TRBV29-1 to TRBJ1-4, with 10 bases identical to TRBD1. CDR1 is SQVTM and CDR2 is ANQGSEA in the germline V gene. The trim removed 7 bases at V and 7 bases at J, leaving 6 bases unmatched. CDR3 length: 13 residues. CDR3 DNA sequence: TGCAGCGCTGAGACAGGGGGCATTGAAAAACTGTTTTTT. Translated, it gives CSAETGGIEKLFF.

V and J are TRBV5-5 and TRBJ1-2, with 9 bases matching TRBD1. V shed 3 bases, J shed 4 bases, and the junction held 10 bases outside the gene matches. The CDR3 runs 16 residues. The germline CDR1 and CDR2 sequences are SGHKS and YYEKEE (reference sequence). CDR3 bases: TGTGCCAGCAGCTCACTTCTGGGACAGGGAATCTATGGCTACACCTTC. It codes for CASSSLLGQGIYGYTF.

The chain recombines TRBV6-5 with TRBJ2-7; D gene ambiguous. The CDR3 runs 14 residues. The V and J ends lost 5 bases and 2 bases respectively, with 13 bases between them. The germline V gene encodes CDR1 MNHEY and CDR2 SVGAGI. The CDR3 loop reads CASSTYPLTYEQYF. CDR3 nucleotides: TGTGCCAGCAGTACGTACCCACTAACCTACGAGCAGTACTTC.

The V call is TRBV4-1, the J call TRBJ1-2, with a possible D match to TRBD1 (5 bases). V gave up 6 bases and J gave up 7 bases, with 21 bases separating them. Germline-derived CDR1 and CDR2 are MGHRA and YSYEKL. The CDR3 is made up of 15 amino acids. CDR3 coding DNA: TGCGCCAGCAGTGACAGTTACTCAGGGTTGTTTGGCTACACCTTC. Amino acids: CASSDSYSGLFGYTF.

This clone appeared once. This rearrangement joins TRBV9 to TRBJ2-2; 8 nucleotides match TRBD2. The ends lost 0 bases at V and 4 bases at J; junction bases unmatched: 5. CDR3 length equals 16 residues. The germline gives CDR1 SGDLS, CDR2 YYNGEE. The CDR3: CASSVENSGVTGELFF. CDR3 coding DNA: TGTGCCAGCAGCGTAGAGAATAGCGGGGTCACCGGGGAGCTGTTTTTT.